Listed below are T cell receptor beta chains from one sample, sequenced in a study of cytomegalovirus exposure and HLA in healthy donors. Measured with immunoSEQ multiplex PCR; TCRdb has only the in-frame clones, and not every one. Among about 140,000 clones, more than 75% were seen once, and the ten largest hold approximately 2.5%. The sample was PBMCs. Source of these receptors: a man in his fifties or sixties in good health and CMV-seronegative. The conserved cysteine and the conserved F or W are not part of the CDR3 here. Expanded clones get a size class; other rows say once, few or many, or leave the size out.

TRBJ1-4 | few | TRBV5-1 | ASSQSRSGSGTENEKLF
TRBJ1-4 | NA | TRBV15 | ATSRAQGVAIEKLF
TRBJ2-7 | NA | TRBV5-1 | ASSPQGTGGTYEQY
TRBJ2-1 | NA | TRBV19 | ASSIDGVTRKAYNEQF
TRBJ1-3 | NA | TRBV11-2 | ASRTVTAGNTIY
TRBJ1-4 | few | TRBV9 | ASSLVGTANEKLF
TRBJ2-5 | NA | TRBV6-1 | ASIRDTLQETQY
TRBJ1-3 | NA | TRBV18 | ASSPGTQAGNTIY
TRBJ1-4 | NA | TRBV9 | ASSVGHNEKLF
TRBJ2-1 | NA | TRBV18 | ASSVTATSANNEQF
TRBJ2-3 | NA | TRBV15 | ATSRPTSGNPDTQY